A selection of T cell receptor beta chains follows, all from one sample in a study of CD8+CD57+ T cells in acquired aplastic anemia. TCRdb re-derived calls from the reads in MiXCR, one entry per CDR3 protein. The repertoire holds about 150,000 distinct CDR3 sequences, with about 52% as singletons. Sequencing was carried out using sorted CD4+, CD8+, or CD8+CD57+ T cells (not recorded which) from PBMCs. These receptors came from a human donor with aplastic anemia. Each CDR3 is given with its conserved first and last residue. A D gene is named only where the DNA matches it firmly. The size entry is marked missing in some rows and otherwise reads once, few, many or a size class.

CASSFGPIGYTF,TGTGCCAGCAGTTTTGGGCCGATTGGCTACACCTTC,TRBV12-3/TRBV12-4,NA,NA,TRBJ1-2
CASSTPMGGAKNIQYF,TGTGCCAGCAGCACACCCATGGGTGGGGCCAAAAACATTCAGTACTTC,TRBV11-1,few,NA,TRBJ2-4
CASRGTGVEAFF,TGTGCCAGCAGGGGGACAGGGGTCGAAGCTTTCTTT,TRBV11-2,NA,TRBD1,TRBJ1-1
CASSQGAGDGQETQYF,TGTGCCAGCAGCCAAGGTGCTGGGGACGGGCAAGAGACCCAGTACTTC,TRBV4-2,NA,NA,TRBJ2-5
CASSPGLAGHTDTQYF,TGTGCCAGCAGTCCCGGACTAGCGGGGCACACAGATACGCAGTATTTT,TRBV6-2/TRBV6-3,NA,TRBD2,TRBJ2-3
CASSSHEDGFWYEQYF,TGTGCCAGCAGTTCCCACGAGGACGGGTTCTGGTACGAGCAGTACTTC,TRBV27,few,NA,TRBJ2-7
CSGVTSTSETQYF,TGCAGCGGGGTGACAAGTACTTCTGAGACCCAGTACTTC,TRBV29-1,NA,NA,TRBJ2-5
CATSRDQYRPSNTEAFF,TGTGCCACCAGCAGAGATCAGTACCGACCATCGAACACTGAAGCTTTCTTT,TRBV15,NA,NA,TRBJ1-1
CASSEFTGQTYNEQFF,TGTGCCAGCAGTGAATTTACAGGGCAAACCTACAATGAGCAGTTCTTC,TRBV25-1,NA,NA,TRBJ2-1
CSARFGLASNEQFF,TGCAGTGCTAGATTCGGACTAGCGTCCAATGAGCAGTTCTTC,TRBV20-1,NA,TRBD2,TRBJ2-1
CASILAGASTDTQYF,TGCGCCAGCATCCTAGCGGGAGCTAGCACAGATACGCAGTATTTT,TRBV10-2,NA,TRBD2,TRBJ2-3
CATSDATGKDMHTEAFF,TGTGCCACCAGTGACGCGACAGGAAAGGACATGCACACTGAAGCTTTCTTT,TRBV24-1,NA,NA,TRBJ1-1
CASSLVGGKDEQYF,TGCGCCAGCAGCTTGGTGGGGGGCAAGGACGAGCAGTACTTC,TRBV5-1,many,NA,TRBJ2-7
CASSQVGTSNEQFF,TGTGCCAGCAGCCAAGTCGGGACTTCCAATGAGCAGTTCTTC,TRBV14,many,NA,TRBJ2-1
CASSPGAGGLGETQYF,TGTGCCAGCAGCCCAGGAGCGGGAGGGCTCGGCGAGACCCAGTACTTC,TRBV9,NA,TRBD2,TRBJ2-5
CASSPGGLHYEQYF,TGTGCCAGCAGCCCAGGAGGACTGCACTACGAGCAGTACTTC,TRBV7-2,many,NA,TRBJ2-7
CASSRVAGESEQYF,TGTGCCAGCAGCCGGGTTGCAGGAGAATCCGAGCAGTACTTC,TRBV7-9,many,NA,TRBJ2-7
CASSIGGGYTGELFF,TGTGCCAGTAGTATAGGAGGGGGCTACACCGGGGAGCTGTTTTTT,TRBV19,NA,TRBD1,TRBJ2-2
CASNTRQGLSQPQHF,TGTGCCAGCAATACCAGACAGGGGTTGAGTCAGCCCCAGCATTTT,TRBV2,NA,TRBD1,TRBJ1-5
CASSIGGRNEQFF,TGTGCCAGTAGTATAGGGGGAAGAAATGAGCAGTTCTTC,TRBV19,NA,NA,TRBJ2-1
CASSLAPGLVYDEQFF,TGTGCCAGCAGCTTAGCACCGGGACTAGTTTATGATGAGCAGTTCTTC,TRBV11-1,NA,TRBD2,TRBJ2-1
CAIKPGGGNTIYF,TGTGCCATCAAGCCAGGGGGAGGAAACACCATATATTTT,TRBV10-3,NA,TRBD1,TRBJ1-3
CASSLGLAGDTGELFF,TGTGCCAGCAGCCTCGGGCTAGCGGGGGATACCGGGGAGCTGTTTTTT,TRBV6-1,NA,TRBD2,TRBJ2-2
CASSAGQNYGYTF,TGTGCCAGCAGCGCTGGGCAGAACTATGGCTACACCTTC,TRBV7-3,few,NA,TRBJ1-2
CASMSGSGAYEQYF,TGTGCCAGCATGAGCGGGAGCGGGGCCTACGAGCAGTACTTC,TRBV7-9,few,TRBD2,TRBJ2-7
CACYRASYNEQFF,TGTGCCTGCTACAGGGCGTCCTACAATGAGCAGTTCTTC,TRBV7-3,NA,NA,TRBJ2-1
CSASSPGTGYEQYF,TGCAGTGCCAGCAGCCCCGGGACAGGCTACGAGCAGTACTTC,TRBV20-1,NA,TRBD1,TRBJ2-7
CSVGTGTAYYEQYF,TGCAGCGTTGGGACCGGGACAGCTTACTACGAGCAGTACTTC,TRBV29-1,NA,TRBD1,TRBJ2-7
CASSVSRGQDYGYTF,TGTGCCAGCAGCGTATCACGAGGGCAGGACTATGGCTACACCTTC,TRBV9,many,NA,TRBJ1-2
CASSLDGDEQYF,TGTGCCAGCAGCTTAGATGGCGACGAGCAGTACTTC,TRBV7-6,NA,NA,TRBJ2-7
CASSRRSLSSGELFF,TGTGCCAGCAGCCGTAGGTCCCTTTCGTCCGGGGAGCTGTTTTTT,TRBV12-3/TRBV12-4,many,NA,TRBJ2-2
CASTHPRTGSSYEQYF,TGTGCCAGTACCCACCCTCGGACAGGAAGCTCCTACGAGCAGTACTTC,TRBV6-7,many,TRBD1,TRBJ2-7
CASSRWGQRGDEKLFF,TGTGCCAGCAGTCGGTGGGGACAAAGAGGGGATGAAAAACTGTTTTTT,TRBV9,many,NA,TRBJ1-4
CASSLGSGTMGYNEQFF,TGTGCCAGCAGCTTGGGGTCCGGGACTATGGGTTACAATGAGCAGTTCTTC,TRBV11-2,few,TRBD2,TRBJ2-1
CAISEIGFGGPDEQYF,TGTGCCATCAGTGAGATTGGGTTCGGGGGGCCGGACGAGCAGTACTTC,TRBV10-3,few,NA,TRBJ2-7
CASSLDRHTDTQYF,TGTGCCAGCAGCTTAGACAGGCACACAGATACGCAGTATTTT,TRBV11-3,NA,NA,TRBJ2-3
CASIAQNAEAFF,TGTGCCAGCATAGCCCAGAACGCTGAAGCTTTCTTT,TRBV2,NA,NA,TRBJ1-1
CSVGTSSYNEQFF,TGCAGCGTAGGTACCAGCTCCTACAATGAGCAGTTCTTC,TRBV29-1,NA,NA,TRBJ2-1
CAISDVGGLDTQYF,TGTGCCATCAGTGACGTCGGGGGGTTGGATACGCAGTATTTT,TRBV10-3,NA,TRBD2,TRBJ2-3
CASSFTGGRYGYTF,TGTGCCAGCAGCTTTACAGGGGGCCGATATGGCTACACCTTC,TRBV7-9,NA,TRBD1,TRBJ1-2
CASSLESSNYGYTF,TGTGCCAGCAGCTTAGAGTCGTCTAACTATGGCTACACCTTC,TRBV7-9,NA,NA,TRBJ1-2
CSANHYEQYF,TGCAGTGCTAACCACTACGAGCAGTACTTC,TRBV20-1,NA,NA,TRBJ2-7
CSATTTGPLNYGYTF,TGCAGCGCTACGACAACAGGGCCCCTGAACTATGGCTACACCTTC,TRBV29-1,NA,NA,TRBJ1-2
CASSFRDEQYF,TGTGCCAGCAGCTTCCGAGACGAGCAGTACTTC,TRBV13,few,NA,TRBJ2-7
CASSELGQGAYEQYF,TGTGCCAGCAGTGAGCTGGGACAGGGGGCTTACGAGCAGTACTTC,TRBV6-1,many,TRBD1,TRBJ2-7
CASSFLGGDTQYF,TGTGCCAGCAGTTTTTTGGGCGGGGATACGCAGTATTTT,TRBV12-3/TRBV12-4,once,NA,TRBJ2-3
CASSWQPGAGELFF,TGTGCCAGTAGTTGGCAGCCAGGGGCCGGGGAGCTGTTTTTT,TRBV19,many,NA,TRBJ2-2
CASSYGPLPYYEQYF,TGTGCCAGCAGTTATGGCCCCTTGCCCTACTACGAGCAGTACTTC,TRBV6-5,NA,NA,TRBJ2-7
CASGNDRASYNSPLHF,TGTGCCAGCGGGAACGACAGGGCCTCCTATAATTCACCCCTCCACTTT,TRBV6-1,many,TRBD1,TRBJ1-6
CASRNSLPGNTIYF,TGTGCCAGCAGAAACAGTCTACCCGGAAACACCATATATTTT,TRBV14,NA,NA,TRBJ1-3
CASSPGPPPSNQPQHF,TGTGCCAGCAGTCCAGGGCCCCCCCCTAGCAATCAGCCCCAGCATTTT,TRBV5-5,many,NA,TRBJ1-5
CASRRDHRANYGYTF,TGCGCCAGCAGACGGGACCACCGGGCTAACTATGGCTACACCTTC,TRBV10-2,NA,NA,TRBJ1-2
CASSLAPPGGGAADTQYF,TGTGCCAGCAGCTTAGCGCCCCCTGGAGGGGGAGCCGCTGATACGCAGTATTTT,TRBV7-2,NA,NA,TRBJ2-3
CASSLVGGTPLGGELFF,TGTGCCAGCAGCTTAGTGGGCGGGACGCCGCTTGGGGGGGAGCTGTTTTTT,TRBV11-2,NA,NA,TRBJ2-2
CSASRLAEKETQYF,TGCAGTGCTAGTAGACTAGCGGAAAAAGAGACCCAGTACTTC,TRBV20-1,few,TRBD2,TRBJ2-5
CASSFSGTEAFF,TGTGCCAGCAGCTTTTCAGGAACTGAAGCTTTCTTT,TRBV7-9,few,NA,TRBJ1-1
CATSFSYNEQFF,TGTGCCACCAGTTTTTCCTACAATGAGCAGTTCTTC,TRBV12-3/TRBV12-4,many,NA,TRBJ2-1
CSASSDPGEADTQYF,TGCAGTGCCAGCAGTGACCCAGGGGAGGCAGATACGCAGTATTTT,TRBV20-1,NA,NA,TRBJ2-3
CASTYDRGDSPLHF,TGTGCCAGCACCTATGACAGGGGGGATTCACCCCTCCACTTT,TRBV2,few,TRBD1,TRBJ1-6
CASSWGQGYEQYF,TGCGCCAGCAGCTGGGGACAGGGCTACGAGCAGTACTTC,TRBV5-1,many,TRBD1,TRBJ2-7